This T cell receptor (beta chain) was recorded in a study of OX40 agonist ivuxolimab in advanced cancers. Findings of the study overall: Within 6 weeks, CD4+ and CD8+ blood T cells expanded clonally at 0.1 to 3.0 mg/kg. Compared with CD4+, CD8+ T cells on average had more expanded clones. Some of the lowest clonal expansion was seen in partial responders at 0.1-3.0 mg/kg.

The data were produced by immunoSEQ multiplex PCR, yet TCRdb's version contains in-frame clones alone and is incomplete. The profile shows just over 25,000 clones, approximately 83% of them singletons. CDR1 and CDR2 from the germline V gene are SGHVS and FQNEAQ. Trimming cost V 5 bases and J 1 base, with 11 bases left between them. The CDR3 sequence is 14 residues long. Regarding this clone: Its antigen is undetermined.

This TCR came from an adult with an advanced solid tumor such as melanoma, head and neck, liver or kidney cancer. Sample: CD4+ or CD8+ T cells sorted from blood, taken in a trial of the OX40 agonist ivuxolimab. The rearrangement joins TRBV7-8 to TRBJ1-1, with a possible D match to TRBD1 (5 bases). The CDR3: CASSPGLTNTEAFF. The DNA of the CDR3 is TGTGCCAGCAGCCCGGGACTCACGAACACTGAAGCTTTCTTT.